Each of the 20 T cell receptor beta chains below was sequenced from the same sample in a study of OX40 agonist ivuxolimab in advanced cancers. Measured with immunoSEQ multiplex PCR; TCRdb has only the in-frame clones, and not every one. There are 20,000 to 25,000 clones in the sample; around 84% occur only once, and about 32% lies in the top ten. The sequences come from CD4+ or CD8+ T cells sorted from blood, collected in a trial of the OX40 agonist ivuxolimab. These receptors were taken from an adult with an advanced solid tumor such as melanoma, head and neck, liver or kidney cancer.

This rearrangement joins TRBV2 to TRBJ2-1; tentatively, D is TRBD1 (6 bases). Trimming pared 7 bases from V and 6 bases from J, leaving 13 bases between. This CDR3 comprises 13 residues. The germline V gene encodes CDR1 SNHLY and CDR2 FYNNEI. CDR3 amino acids: CASTRQAPNEQFF. In nucleotides, the CDR3 is TGTGCCAGCACCAGACAGGCCCCCAATGAGCAGTTCTTC. Full variable domain (missing parts from reference TRBV2 and TRBJ2-1): EPEVTQTPSHQVTQMGQEVILRCVPISNHLYFYWYRQILGQKVEFLVSFYNNEISEKSEIFDDQFSVERPDGSNFTLKIRSTKLEDSAMYFCASTRQAPNEQFFGPGTRLTVL.

The chain links TRBV28 to TRBJ2-7; 9 bases align to TRBD1. The CDR3 extends over 15 amino acids. The germline CDR1 and CDR2 sequences are MDHEN and SYDVKM. V lost 6 bases and J lost 3; bases outside the gene matches: 9. CDR3 amino acids: CASRKTGTGLYEQYF. As DNA, the CDR3 is TGTGCCAGCAGGAAGACCGGGACAGGGCTCTACGAGCAGTACTTC.

The V gene is TRBV2, the J gene TRBJ2-5; D is possibly TRBD2 (6 bases). Trimming shortened V by 3 bases and J by 7 bases, and 6 bases separated the two germline ends. There are 11 residues in the CDR3. The germline gives CDR1 SNHLY, CDR2 FYNNEI. Here the CDR3 DNA reads TGTGCCAGCAGTGAGGGGGGGACCCAGTACTTC. Translated: CASSEGGTQYF.

The V gene is TRBV9, the J gene TRBJ2-2, with TRBD1 matching over 12 bases. CDR1 and CDR2 from the germline V gene are SGDLS and YYNGEE. This CDR3 comprises 16 residues. Germline trimming cut 7 bases from V and 2 bases from J; bases unmatched to any gene: 6. As DNA, the CDR3 is TGTGCCAGCGGGGACAGGGGGCGCCCTAACACCGGGGAGCTGTTTTTT. Translating it yields CASGDRGRPNTGELFF.

The rearrangement joins TRBV7-9 to TRBJ1-1, with a weak D call TRBD1 (5 bases). V lost 3 bases and J 0 bases, leaving 14 bases between the germline ends. CDR3 length: 16 residues. From germline, CDR1 is SEHNR and CDR2 FQNEAQ (reference sequence). CDR3: CASSFYRQFVNTEAFF. DNA of the CDR3: TGTGCCAGCAGCTTCTACCGACAGTTCGTGAACACTGAAGCTTTCTTT.

The V and J genes are TRBV7-9 and TRBJ2-1; D is uncertain. CDR1 is SEHNR, CDR2 FQNEAQ, per germline (reference sequence). Trimming cost V 3 bases and J 5 bases, with 2 bases left between them. This CDR3 spans 11 amino acids. The DNA of the CDR3 is TGTGCCAGCAGCTTCAACAATGAGCAGTTCTTC. Amino acid sequence: CASSFNNEQFF.

This chain connects TRBV9 to TRBJ2-1, with TRBD2 identical over 12 bases. Germline-derived CDR1 and CDR2 are SGDLS and YYNGEE. The V gene end was trimmed by 2 bases and the J gene end by 0 bases; junction bases not matched to a gene: 9. The CDR3 extends over 19 amino acids. The CDR3 coding sequence is TGTGCCAGCAGCGTCAGGGGCGGACTAGCGGGGAGCTCCTACAATGAGCAGTTCTTC. Encoded protein: CASSVRGGLAGSSYNEQFF.

This clone has only one observation. The rearrangement links TRBV5-6 to TRBJ2-1, with a weak D call TRBD1 (6 bases). CDR3 length: 18 residues. CDR1 is SGHDT and CDR2 is YYEEEE in the germline V gene. Trimming took 1 base from V and 5 from J, leaving 22 bases between them. CDR3 in amino acids: CASSLRRTGLGTNNEQFF. The CDR3 nucleotides are TGTGCCAGCAGCTTGAGGCGAACAGGGTTGGGGACGAACAATGAGCAGTTCTTC.

The genes are TRBV9 and TRBJ1-2, with unresolved D. Germline V gives CDR1 SGDLS, CDR2 YYNGEE. The CDR3 sequence is 13 residues long. Deletions cut 8 bases from V and 2 bases from J, with 13 bases between. CDR3 protein: CASRSDINYGYTF. CDR3 DNA sequence: TGTGCCAGTCGGTCAGATATAAACTATGGCTACACCTTC.

The V call is TRBV5-1, the J call TRBJ2-4, with D tentatively TRBD2 (5 bases). This CDR3 is 15 amino acids long. Germline CDR1 is SGHRS and CDR2 is YFSETQ. The V and J ends lost 0 bases and 5 bases respectively, with 12 bases between them. DNA for the CDR3: TGCGCCAGCAGCTTGGGATCCACTAGTCAAAACATTCAGTACTTC. Amino acids: CASSLGSTSQNIQYF.

In this sample, this clone turned up a few times. The J gene is TRBJ2-6, the V gene TRBV5-1; D ambiguous. Trimming took off 8 bases at V and 0 bases at J, with 18 bases between the two ends. CDR3 size: 17 residues. CDR1 SGHRS and CDR2 YFSETQ come from the germline V gene. This CDR3 is CASSLGSSGSGANVLTF. As DNA, the CDR3 is TGCGCCAGTTCACTGGGAAGTTCCGGCTCTGGGGCCAACGTCCTGACTTTC.

This clone occurred a few times. The J gene is TRBJ2-2, the V gene TRBV5-4; D uncertain. The CDR3 contains 18 residues. Trimming removed 4 bases at V and 4 bases at J, with 23 bases between. Germline values: CDR1 SGHNT, CDR2 YYREEE (reference sequence). The CDR3 bases are TGTGCCAGCAGCCAAGATCATCCCCCCATTGTGGGCACCGGGGAGCTGTTTTTT. Protein: CASSQDHPPIVGTGELFF. Drawing the rest from reference TRBV5-4 and TRBJ2-2, the complete variable domain is ETGVTQSPTHLIKTRGQQVTLRCSSQSGHNTVSWYQQALGQGPQFIFQYYREEENGRGNFPPRFSGLQFPNYSSELNVNALELDDSALYLCASSQDHPPIVGTGELFFGEGSRLTVL.

The chain carries TRBV19 and TRBJ2-5; no firm D call. Trimming stripped 5 bases from V and 3 bases from J, with 19 bases between. The CDR3 covers 16 residues. CDR1 is LNHDA and CDR2 is SQIVND in the germline V gene (reference sequence). The CDR3 coding sequence is TGTGCCAGTAGTGGTCCCTCCGGTCTGAATAAAGAGACCCAGTACTTC. It translates to CASSGPSGLNKETQYF. Using reference TRBV19 and TRBJ2-5 for the parts outside the CDR3, the full variable domain is DGGITQSPKYLFRKEGQNVTLSCEQNLNHDAMYWYRQDPGQGLRLIYYSQIVNDFQKGDIAEGYSVSREKKESFPLTVTSAQKNPTAFYLCASSGPSGLNKETQYFGPGTRLLVL.

The chain links TRBV21-1 to TRBJ1-3; TRBD1 reflects the table's D call only, with no check against the DNA. TRBV21-1 is marked as a pseudogene. The CDR3 loop spans 16 amino acids. As DNA, the CDR3 is TGTGCCAGCAGCAACGTTAGAGGGGGCATTGGAAACACCATATATTTT. Its protein product is CASSNVRGGIGNTIYF.

Only one count was recorded for this clone. The chain carries TRBV29-1 and TRBJ1-2; no reliable D call. Germline-derived CDR1 and CDR2 are SQVTM and ANQGSEA. V lost 3 bases and J lost 7, with 3 bases in between. The CDR3 contains 9 residues. Here the CDR3 reads CSVEGGYTF. The DNA of the CDR3 is TGCAGCGTTGAGGGTGGCTACACCTTC.

The V and J genes are TRBV6-6 and TRBJ2-7; the match to TRBD1 covers 12 bases. CDR1 is MNHNY and CDR2 is SVGAGI in the germline V gene (reference sequence). The V segment lost 5 bases and the J segment 2 bases; nucleotides outside the gene matches: 4. The CDR3 has 15 amino acids. The CDR3 bases are TGTGCCAGCAGTACCGGGACAGGGGGCACCTACGAGCAGTACTTC. Its translation: CASSTGTGGTYEQYF.

V gene TRBV5-8 combines with J gene TRBJ1-1; D not certain. Germline V CDR1 and CDR2: SGHTS, YDEGEE. V gave up 1 base and J gave up 7 bases, with 8 bases separating them. The CDR3 loop spans 12 amino acids. CDR3 sequence reads: CASSLSLFEAFF. In DNA, the CDR3 is TGTGCCAGCAGCTTGAGTCTATTTGAAGCTTTCTTT.

This rearrangement joins TRBV5-1 to TRBJ1-2; D possibly corresponds to TRBD1 (6 bases). The germline CDR1 and CDR2 sequences are SGHRS and YFSETQ. Trimming shortened V by 8 bases and J by 0 bases, and 17 bases separated the two germline ends. The CDR3 has 15 residues. CDR3 in amino acids: CARPLQGGSNYGYTF. Here the CDR3 DNA reads TGCGCCAGACCATTACAGGGAGGGTCTAACTATGGCTACACCTTC.

The chain couples TRBV7-5 to TRBJ1-3. TRBV7-5 is a known pseudogene. CDR3 length: 13 amino acids. DNA of the CDR3: TGTGCCAGAAGCCCAGCCTCTGGAAACACCATATATTTT. The encoded protein is CARSPASGNTIYF.

J is TRBJ2-1 and V is TRBV30; possible D gene TRBD1, 6 bases. There are 15 residues in the CDR3. Germline lookup yields CDR1 GTSNPN and CDR2 SVGIG (reference sequence). V was shortened by 3 bases and J by 3 bases, with 15 bases between the two germline ends. This CDR3 is CAWRGTKVGYNEQFF. The CDR3 DNA reads TGTGCCTGGAGGGGGACAAAGGTTGGCTACAATGAGCAGTTCTTC.